This entry lists 31 T cell receptor beta chains sequenced from one sample in a study of beta chain features in type 1 diabetes. Study-wide points: In every one of the four CD4+ subsets, TCRB CDR3s were moderately but significantly shorter in Type 1 diabetes patients.

Expressed TCRB transcripts were sequenced because the isolated RNA had all been reverse transcribed beforehand. Measured with immunoSEQ multiplex PCR; TCRdb has only the in-frame clones, and not every one. The table lists around 650,000 clones, over 10% of them singletons. These receptors' antigens are unknown. The material sequenced was naive CD4+ T cells from blood. The receptors were sampled from a young man with type 1 diabetes.

This clone appeared a few times. The chain links TRBV18 to TRBJ1-6; TRBD1 might be the D (5 bases). This CDR3 spans 15 amino acids. V was trimmed by 0 bases and J by 7 bases, leaving 10 bases between them. Per germline, CDR1 KGHSH and CDR2 LQKENI. The CDR3 bases are TGTGCCAGCTCACCACCCCAGGGAGAGAATTCACCCCTCCACTTT. This codes for CASSPPQGENSPLHF.

This clone was observed a few times. V and J are TRBV28 and TRBJ2-7; 9 positions agree with TRBD2. This CDR3 is built from 14 residues. The V segment lost 7 bases and the J segment 3 bases; nucleotides outside the gene matches: 7. The germline V gene has CDR1 MDHEN and CDR2 SYDVKM. CDR3 coding DNA: TGTGCCAGCACCGACCTTAGCGGGGGCTACGAGCAGTACTTC. Amino acids: CASTDLSGGYEQYF.

The chain is built from TRBV7-6 and TRBJ1-6, with 8 bases aligning to TRBD1. Looked up from germline, CDR1 is SGHVS and CDR2 is FNYEAQ. Trimming took 0 bases from V and 6 from J; bases not matched to a gene: 1. This CDR3 has 15 residues. CDR3 sequence reads: CASSLADRGNSPLHF. The CDR3 DNA is TGTGCCAGCAGCTTAGCTGACAGGGGTAATTCACCCCTCCACTTT. Full variable domain (remainder filled in from reference TRBV7-6 and TRBJ1-6): GAGVSQSPRYKVTKRGQDVALRCDPISGHVSLYWYRQALGQGPEFLTYFNYEAQQDKSGLPNDRFSAERPEGSISTLTIQRTEQRDSAMYRCASSLADRGNSPLHFGNGTRLTVT.

This clone was seen only a few times. Other DNA sequences in this sample translate to the same CDR3. The CDR3 region is CASSSLAGGTYEQYF. Written as DNA, the CDR3 is TGCGCCAGCAGCTCCCTAGCGGGGGGGACCTACGAGCAGTACTTC. This chain links TRBV5-1 with TRBJ2-7; 12 bases fit TRBD2. This CDR3 spans 15 amino acids. Per the germline V gene, CDR1 is SGHRS and CDR2 is YFSETQ. Trimming removed 3 bases from V and 2 bases from J; junction bases left unmatched: 3.

V usage is TRBV10-3 and J usage is TRBJ1-1; D ambiguous. CDR3 size: 13 residues. V was clipped by 5 bases and J by 4 bases, with 11 bases between them. Germline V gene data show CDR1 as ENHRY and CDR2 as SYGVKD. CDR3 nucleotide sequence: TGTGCCATCAGTCTCGAGAGGGCCACTGAAGCTTTCTTT. Its translation is CAISLERATEAFF.

Remarks on this clone: Distinct nucleotide sequences in the sample also encode this CDR3. The chain links TRBV5-6 to TRBJ1-6, with D tentatively TRBD1 (5 bases). Germline V lookup: CDR1 SGHDT, CDR2 YYEEEE. V gave up 4 bases and J gave up 4 bases, with 9 bases separating them. The CDR3 is made up of 14 amino acids. This CDR3 reads CASSLGQYNSPLHF. CDR3 nucleotides: TGTGCCAGCAGCCTCGGACAATATAATTCACCCCTCCACTTT. The variable domain in full, completed from reference TRBV5-6 and TRBJ1-6, reads DAGVTQSPTHLIKTRGQQVTLRCSPKSGHDTVSWYQQALGQGPQFIFQYYEEEERQRGNFPDRFSGHQFPNYSSELNVNALLLGDSALYLCASSLGQYNSPLHFGNGTRLTVT.

This clone was counted only a few times. The V gene is TRBV5-4, the J gene TRBJ2-1; D gene unclear. Germline V gene lookup returns CDR1 SGHNT and CDR2 YYREEE (reference sequence). The CDR3 extends over 13 amino acids. V was cut by 4 bases and J by 8 bases, with 13 bases left in between. The CDR3 spells CASSLTYNDEQFF. The DNA for the CDR3 is TGTGCCAGCAGCCTCACTTACAACGATGAGCAGTTCTTC.

The V call is TRBV7-9, the J call TRBJ2-5, with TRBD1 matching over 10 bases. The closer fit of TRBJ2-7 to the DNA end suggests the J call may be wrong. The CDR3 sequence is 15 residues long. CDR1 SEHNR and CDR2 FQNEAQ come from the germline V gene (reference sequence). The CDR3 DNA follows: TGTGCCAGCAGCTTATTTCAGGACAGGGGGGCCGAGCAGTACTTC. As protein: CASSLFQDRGAEQYF.

This clone was seen more than once but under ten times. The gene calls are TRBV30 and TRBJ1-5; D remains unclear. The germline gives CDR1 GTSNPN, CDR2 SVGIG (reference sequence). V dropped 5 bases and J dropped 0 bases, with 11 bases sitting between them. The CDR3 runs 14 residues. The CDR3 loop reads CAWDRYFSNQPQHF. In DNA form, the CDR3 reads TGTGCCTGGGACCGATACTTTAGCAATCAGCCCCAGCATTTT.

The table lists this clone with a few counts. The V call is TRBV18, the J call TRBJ2-7, with D unresolved. V was shortened by 5 bases and J by 4 bases, with 6 bases between the two germline ends. The CDR3 has 11 residues. Germline V gene sequence: CDR1 KGHSH, CDR2 LQKENI. DNA for the CDR3: TGTGCCAGCTCAGACGGGTACGAGCAGTACTTC. As protein: CASSDGYEQYF.

The chain has TRBV9 and TRBJ2-2, with D maybe TRBD1 (7 bases). Germline V gives CDR1 SGDLS, CDR2 YYNGEE. Trimming pared 2 bases from V and 4 bases from J, leaving 18 bases between. The CDR3 covers 17 residues. The CDR3 nucleotides are TGTGCCAGCAGCGTGGTGTCAGGGGGGCTCGCCACCGGGGAGCTGTTTTTT. This translates into CASSVVSGGLATGELFF.

V usage is TRBV29-1 and J usage is TRBJ2-3; D remains unclear. The V and J ends lost 3 bases and 2 bases respectively, with 12 bases between them. The CDR3 loop spans 14 amino acids. The germline gives CDR1 SQVTM, CDR2 ANQGSEA. CDR3 sequence: CSVEAGPHTDTQYF. The CDR3 DNA is TGCAGCGTTGAGGCAGGCCCCCACACAGATACGCAGTATTTT.

This clone has just a few counts. CDR3 sequence (DNA): TGTGCCAGTAGTCCTAAGCGAGGCACTGAAGCTTTCTTT. Translating it yields CASSPKRGTEAFF. The rearrangement joins TRBV19 to TRBJ1-1; no definite D call. Germline V gene sequence: CDR1 LNHDA, CDR2 SQIVND (reference sequence). Trimming took 5 bases from V and 4 from J, leaving 11 bases between them. The CDR3 extends over 13 amino acids.

V usage is TRBV4-1 and J usage is TRBJ2-2; TRBD1 aligns across 7 bases. The junction had 7 bases not matched to a gene; V was cut back by 2 bases and J by 1 base. Germline V gives CDR1 MGHRA, CDR2 YSYEKL. This CDR3 has 17 amino acids. The CDR3 spells CASSQPIRQGNTGELFF. The CDR3 nucleotides are TGCGCCAGCAGCCAACCAATTAGACAGGGGAACACCGGGGAGCTGTTTTTT.

This clone appeared a few times. The V and J genes are TRBV7-9 and TRBJ2-7, with 7 bases that match TRBD1. CDR1 SEHNR and CDR2 FQNEAQ come from the germline V gene (reference sequence). CDR3 length equals 16 residues. V lost 5 bases, J lost 2 bases, and 12 bases stayed unmatched. CDR3 bases: TGTGCCAGCAGCCAAGGGACGACAGGGTTTGCCTACGAGCAGTACTTC. Translated: CASSQGTTGFAYEQYF.

This clone has a handful of counts. The V call is TRBV5-1, the J call TRBJ2-7, with 9 bases lining up with TRBD1. The CDR3 runs 14 residues. The ends lost 7 bases at V and 4 bases at J; junction bases unmatched: 9. Germline CDR1 is SGHRS and CDR2 is YFSETQ. The CDR3 spells CASANEGQGYEQYF. As DNA, the CDR3 is TGCGCCAGCGCCAATGAGGGACAGGGATACGAGCAGTACTTC. Combining the CDR3 with reference TRBV5-1 and TRBJ2-7 gives the whole variable domain KAGVTQTPRYLIKTRGQQVTLSCSPISGHRSVSWYQQTPGQGLQFLFEYFSETQRNKGNFPGRFSGRQFSNSRSEMNVSTLELGDSALYLCASANEGQGYEQYFGPGTRLTVT.

The J gene is TRBJ2-5, the V gene TRBV4-3; unclear D gene. V dropped 1 base and J dropped 4 bases, with 13 bases sitting between them. This CDR3 is 15 amino acids long. Germline lookup yields CDR1 LGHNA and CDR2 YSLEER. CDR3 DNA: TGCGCCAGCAGCCAAGTGAACCACGACCGAGAGACCCAGTACTTC. Its protein is CASSQVNHDRETQYF.

This clone turned up a few times. DNA of the CDR3: TGTGCCAGCAGCTTAGGAGGGCAGGGGATCCGGGCCCAGTACTTC. Translation gives CASSLGGQGIRAQYF. This sequence joins TRBV7-2 and TRBJ2-5; maybe TRBD1 (6 bases). Trimming cost V 1 base and J 9 bases, with 18 bases left between them. CDR3 length: 15 residues. Per the germline V gene, CDR1 is SGHTA and CDR2 is FQGNSA.

The V call is TRBV4-3, the J call TRBJ2-1, with a tentative D call TRBD2 (5 bases). Trimming took 0 bases from V and 3 from J, leaving 9 bases between them. Germline-derived CDR1 and CDR2 are LGHNA and YSLEER. The length of the CDR3 is 15 residues. The CDR3 here is CASSQDWTHYNEQFF. As DNA, the CDR3 is TGCGCCAGCAGCCAAGATTGGACTCACTACAATGAGCAGTTCTTC.

The chain employs TRBV9 and TRBJ2-2; no clear D gene. Germline V gives CDR1 SGDLS, CDR2 YYNGEE. V shed 3 bases and J shed 1 base, with 16 bases lying between them. This CDR3 comprises 17 residues. CDR3 sequence reads: CASSATWDSGNTGELFF. Written as DNA, the CDR3 is TGTGCCAGCAGCGCGACCTGGGATTCCGGGAACACCGGGGAGCTGTTTTTT.

The chain carries TRBV6-1 and TRBJ2-7, with D possibly being TRBD1 or TRBD2 (5 bases each). Germline assignment: CDR1 MNHNS and CDR2 SASEGT. With 7 bases removed from V and 7 bases from J, the gap between germline ends came to 23 bases. This CDR3 is built from 15 residues. The CDR3 region is CASIGPGHWRREQYF. The CDR3 bases are TGTGCCAGCATAGGTCCGGGGCATTGGCGTCGAGAGCAGTACTTC.

The rearrangement joins TRBV9 to TRBJ1-6, with TRBD1 identical over 7 bases. This CDR3 is built from 14 residues. Per the germline V gene, CDR1 is SGDLS and CDR2 is YYNGEE. V lost 4 bases and J lost 6; bases outside the gene matches: 4. In DNA, the CDR3 is TGTGCCAGCAGCTTCCGGGACAGTAATTCACCCCTCCACTTT. It specifies CASSFRDSNSPLHF.

This clone has more than one count but fewer than ten. The chain couples TRBV9 to TRBJ1-3; the D gene is possibly TRBD1 (5 bases). CDR1 and CDR2 (germline): SGDLS, YYNGEE. The CDR3 is made up of 15 amino acids. V gave up 4 bases and J gave up 2 bases, with 13 bases separating them. The DNA for the CDR3 is TGTGCCAGCAGCTCCGGGGGTGCAGCTGGAAACACCATATATTTT. It specifies CASSSGGAAGNTIYF.

This chain joins TRBV27 and TRBJ2-7; a weak D match, TRBD1 (6 bases). The CDR3 has 16 residues. CDR1 is MNHEY, CDR2 SMNVEV, per germline (reference sequence). Trimming removed 2 bases at V and 3 bases at J, with 17 bases between. DNA for the CDR3: TGTGCCAGCAGTTTAGGAAGGGAAACAGGGTTCTACGAGCAGTACTTC. Translated, it gives CASSLGRETGFYEQYF.

This clone was counted only a few times. The chain combines TRBV7-2 with TRBJ1-3; no firm D call. V dropped 4 bases and J dropped 3 bases, with 7 bases sitting between them. The germline V gene has CDR1 SGHTA and CDR2 FQGNSA. This CDR3 is 13 amino acids long. In DNA, the CDR3 is TGTGCCAGCAGCTCCGGCCTTGGAAACACCATATATTTT. Protein product: CASSSGLGNTIYF.

This clone was observed a single time. V is TRBV29-1 and J is TRBJ2-5, with TRBD2 as a possible D gene (5 bases). Germline V gene lookup returns CDR1 SQVTM and CDR2 ANQGSEA. Trimming removed 1 base from V and 0 bases from J, with 9 bases in between. The CDR3 is made up of 14 amino acids. DNA for the CDR3: TGCAGCGTTGAAGGGAGGCCCTACCAAGAGACCCAGTACTTC. This gives the protein CSVEGRPYQETQYF.

The table lists this clone with a few counts. This chain joins TRBV2 and TRBJ1-6; no firm D call. CDR1 and CDR2 (germline): SNHLY, FYNNEI. V lost 2 bases and J 9 bases, leaving 14 bases between the germline ends. This CDR3 is 15 amino acids long. CDR3 protein: CASSENEGEVSPLHF. The CDR3 coding sequence is TGTGCCAGCAGTGAAAATGAGGGCGAAGTTTCACCCCTCCACTTT.

Concerning this clone: Other DNA sequences of this sample code for an identical CDR3. This sequence joins TRBV9 and TRBJ1-1; D is possibly TRBD1 (5 bases). Trimming pared 0 bases from V and 0 bases from J, leaving 9 bases between. Germline V gene sequence: CDR1 SGDLS, CDR2 YYNGEE. This CDR3 comprises 15 residues. The CDR3 sequence is CASSVGGAMNTEAFF. DNA of the CDR3: TGTGCCAGCAGCGTAGGTGGGGCGATGAACACTGAAGCTTTCTTT.

This clone turned up a few times. CDR3 DNA sequence: TGTGCCAGCATCCCGGCGGGTGGCGATACGCAGTATTTT. Its protein product is CASIPAGGDTQYF. The J gene is TRBJ2-3, the V gene TRBV11-2; TRBD2 is a possible D gene (5 bases). Germline lookup yields CDR1 SGHAT and CDR2 FQNNGV. V lost 7 bases, J lost 6 bases, and 14 bases lay in between. CDR3 length equals 13 residues.

In this sample, this clone turned up a few times. The chain uses TRBV5-1 and TRBJ2-5; a possible D gene is TRBD2 (5 bases). The ends were cut back, 0 bases at V and 5 bases at J, with 17 bases in the middle. The CDR3 has 16 amino acids. Germline V gene sequence: CDR1 SGHRS, CDR2 YFSETQ. The CDR3 region has the DNA TGCGCCAGCAGCTTGGCCCGTGTATCTAGCCGTGAGACCCAGTACTTC. Translation: CASSLARVSSRETQYF. Looking up the rest from reference TRBV5-1 and TRBJ2-5 gives the full variable domain: KAGVTQTPRYLIKTRGQQVTLSCSPISGHRSVSWYQQTPGQGLQFLFEYFSETQRNKGNFPGRFSGRQFSNSRSEMNVSTLELGDSALYLCASSLARVSSRETQYFGPGTRLLVL.

In this sample, this clone turned up a few times. This chain links TRBV6-6 with TRBJ2-7, with D unresolved. Trimming removed 11 bases from V and 2 bases from J, with 13 bases in between. The CDR3 contains 12 residues. CDR1 is MNHNY and CDR2 is SVGAGI in the germline V gene (reference sequence). DNA for the CDR3: TGTGCCGCTCGTACAGATCCCTACGAGCAGTACTTC. Protein sequence: CAARTDPYEQYF.